This record concerns one T cell receptor (beta chain) sequence. The antigen is not known. Cycle 7 day 1, cycle 4 day 1, and baseline were the timepoints at which blood was sampled. Losses at the gene ends were 9 bases for V and 1 base for J; bases not matched to a gene: 18. The CDR3 runs to 20 residues. Germline CDR1 is LNHDA and CDR2 is SQIVND (reference sequence). Sequenced by immunoSEQ multiplex PCR; TCRdb stores in-frame clones only, minus some. The repertoire holds approximately 47,000 clones, with roughly 90% as singletons. This entry is derived from a study of OX40 agonist ivuxolimab in advanced cancers. The overall study: The mean age was about 61 years, ranging from about 20 to 79, with around four fifths of participants male.

Study observations and caveats: Still undetermined is the antigen specificity of the expanded peripheral T cells.

Source: CD4+ or CD8+ T cells sorted from blood, taken in a trial of the OX40 agonist ivuxolimab. This clonotype originated in an adult with an advanced solid tumor such as melanoma, head and neck, liver or kidney cancer. This sequence joins TRBV19 and TRBJ2-6; 10 bases agree with TRBD1. The chain's CDR3 is CASTRFPTGTGVSGANVLTF. For the CDR3, the DNA is TGTGCCAGCACTCGCTTCCCAACCGGGACAGGGGTTTCTGGGGCCAACGTCCTGACTTTC.